These 27 T cell receptor beta chains were sequenced from one sample in a study of T-cell reconstitution after alpha-beta-depleted transplantation in children. It was with unique molecular identifiers that the TCRbeta library was prepared. TCRdb redid the calling of the PCR reads with MiXCR, one entry per CDR3 protein. The data show some 550,000 distinct CDR3 sequences, approximately 20% seen once. The source was PBMCs from the stem cell graft donor, collected from the stem cell graft. These receptors were taken from a human donor who donated a stem cell graft to a child with acute lymphoblastic leukemia.

The chain joins TRBV5-1 to TRBJ2-1; D remains unclear. Germline V gene data show CDR1 as SGHRS and CDR2 as YFSETQ. V gave up 4 bases and J gave up 8 bases, with 10 bases separating them. CDR3 length equals 12 residues. CDR3 sequence (DNA): TGCGCCAGCAGCGCGGAGAAGTATGAGCAGTTCTTC. Amino acids: CASSAEKYEQFF.

The chain couples TRBV2 to TRBJ1-2; 7 nucleotides line up with TRBD1. This CDR3 has 15 residues. The germline CDR1 and CDR2 sequences are SNHLY and FYNNEI. Germline trimming cut 3 bases from V and 6 bases from J; bases unmatched to any gene: 10. CDR3 sequence reads: CASSDWQGGYDGYTF. DNA of the CDR3: TGTGCCAGCAGTGATTGGCAGGGGGGATATGATGGCTACACCTTC.

This clonotype occurred a few times. The CDR3 DNA reads TGCAGTGCTAGAGATGGGAGCGGGTACTACGAGCAGTACTTC. Translated, it gives CSARDGSGYYEQYF. The gene calls are TRBV20-1 and TRBJ2-7; TRBD2 is a possible D gene (6 bases). Trimming took 0 bases from V and 3 from J, leaving 12 bases between them. The CDR3 covers 14 residues. Per germline, CDR1 DFQATT and CDR2 SNEGSKA (reference sequence).

This sequence joins TRBV4-1 and TRBJ1-5; D ambiguous. CDR1 is MGHRA and CDR2 is YSYEKL in the germline V gene. V shed 1 base and J shed 6 bases, with 10 bases lying between them. CDR3 size: 14 residues. CDR3 protein: CASSQAEGSQPQHF. CDR3 sequence (DNA): TGCGCCAGCAGCCAAGCTGAAGGAAGTCAGCCCCAGCATTTT.

V is TRBV12-3 or TRBV12-4 and J is TRBJ1-1; D ambiguous. The CDR3 runs 15 residues. Trimming stripped 8 bases from V and 1 base from J, with 17 bases between. The CDR3 loop is CASQFSGTRNTEAFF. CDR3 DNA sequence: TGTGCCAGCCAATTTAGCGGCACCCGGAACACTGAAGCTTTCTTT.

The gene calls are TRBV6-1 and TRBJ2-7, with D perhaps matching TRBD1 or TRBD2 (7 bases each). Deletions cut 8 bases from V and 3 bases from J, with 20 bases between. CDR1 MNHNS and CDR2 SASEGT come from the germline V gene. This CDR3 has 15 residues. The DNA of the CDR3 is TGTGCCAGCCGCCTTCGGGGGGACAGCCTCTACGAGCAGTACTTC. It yields the protein CASRLRGDSLYEQYF.

The V call is TRBV9, the J call TRBJ2-7, with D possibly being TRBD2 (6 bases). The germline V gene encodes CDR1 SGDLS and CDR2 YYNGEE. This CDR3 comprises 15 residues. V was shortened by 7 bases and J by 4 bases, with 21 bases between the two germline ends. In DNA, the CDR3 is TGTGCCAGCCCCCACCTCACTAGCAACAAGTACGAGCAGTACTTC. Translated: CASPHLTSNKYEQYF.

Only a few counts were recorded for this clonotype. The chain links TRBV6-5 to TRBJ2-3, with D unresolved. The CDR3 covers 14 residues. Deletions cut 2 bases from V and 0 bases from J, with 6 bases between. Germline CDR1 and CDR2: MNHEY and SVGAGI. The CDR3 protein is CASSYPISTDTQYF. CDR3 in DNA: TGTGCCAGCAGTTACCCGATTAGCACAGATACGCAGTATTTT.

The J gene is TRBJ1-2, the V gene TRBV20-1, with D tentatively TRBD1 (5 bases). Germline V CDR1 and CDR2: DFQATT, SNEGSKA (reference sequence). V shed 2 bases and J shed 8 bases, with 12 bases lying between them. The CDR3 contains 12 residues. The CDR3 protein is CSARLGDRGYTF. In DNA form, the CDR3 reads TGCAGTGCTAGATTAGGGGATCGCGGCTACACCTTC.

This clonotype was counted between two and nine times. In DNA form, the CDR3 reads TGTGCCAGCAGCTTAGCCCACGGGACTAGCGGGAGGCTGGATACGCAGTATTTT. Translating it yields CASSLAHGTSGRLDTQYF. The chain carries TRBV11-1 and TRBJ2-3; 15 bases map to TRBD2. The CDR3 is 18 residues long. Trimming removed 0 bases from V and 6 bases from J; junction bases left unmatched: 7. CDR1 is SGHAT, CDR2 FQDESV, per germline (reference sequence).

This clonotype was detected many times. J is TRBJ2-1 and V is TRBV7-9; D unclear. CDR3 size: 13 residues. V was clipped by 2 bases and J by 5 bases, with 7 bases between them. Germline CDR1 and CDR2: SEHNR and FQNEAQ (reference sequence). CDR3 amino acids: CASSLNPNNEQFF. The CDR3 region has the DNA TGTGCCAGCAGCTTAAACCCAAACAATGAGCAGTTCTTC.

This sequence joins TRBV25-1 and TRBJ2-7, with TRBD1 identical over 7 bases. There are 15 residues in the CDR3. CDR1 is MGHDK and CDR2 is SYGVNS in the germline V gene. V lost 3 bases, J lost 3 bases, and 8 bases stayed unmatched. Written as DNA, the CDR3 is TGTGCCAGCAGTGACCCGGGACAGTACATCTACGAGCAGTACTTC. It codes for CASSDPGQYIYEQYF.

This clonotype was seen a handful of times. This sequence joins TRBV2 and TRBJ2-2, with TRBD2 matching 9 bases. Unmatched junction bases numbered 12, after V lost 7 bases and J lost 3 bases. The CDR3 is 17 amino acids. Germline V lookup: CDR1 SNHLY, CDR2 FYNNEI. The CDR3 reads CASTPRAGGYDTGELFF. CDR3 DNA sequence: TGTGCCAGCACCCCACGAGCGGGAGGATACGACACCGGGGAGCTGTTTTTT.

The table lists this clonotype with a few counts. The gene calls are TRBV7-3 and TRBJ2-1, with TRBD2 matching over 7 bases. The length of the CDR3 is 15 residues. Germline assignment: CDR1 SGHTA and CDR2 FQGTGA. Losses at the gene ends were 5 bases for V and 6 bases for J; bases not matched to a gene: 10. Here the CDR3 reads CASSENSGTLNEQFF. CDR3 nucleotides: TGTGCCAGCAGCGAAAACAGCGGGACCCTCAATGAGCAGTTCTTC.

The chain is built from TRBV9 and TRBJ2-1, with no clear D. Germline CDR1 reads SGDLS; CDR2 reads YYNGEE. V was trimmed by 0 bases and J by 5 bases, leaving 6 bases between them. The CDR3 spans 13 residues. The DNA of the CDR3 is TGTGCCAGCAGCGTAGGAAGCAACAATGAGCAGTTCTTC. The encoded protein is CASSVGSNNEQFF. The full variable domain, completed using reference TRBV9 and TRBJ2-1, is DSGVTQTPKHLITATGQRVTLRCSPRSGDLSVYWYQQSLDQGLQFLIQYYNGEERAKGNILERFSAQQFPDLHSELNLSSLELGDSALYFCASSVGSNNEQFFGPGTRLTVL.

This clonotype was detected only a few times. The chain employs TRBV5-1 and TRBJ1-1; D is undetermined. V was pared by 1 base and J by 4 bases, with 14 bases between. There are 15 residues in the CDR3. CDR1 is SGHRS and CDR2 is YFSETQ in the germline V gene. The CDR3 DNA sequence: TGCGCCAGCAGCTTGACAGCCGCTCGAGGCACTGAAGCTTTCTTT. It encodes CASSLTAARGTEAFF.

V usage is TRBV12-3 or TRBV12-4 and J usage is TRBJ2-3; 9 bases match TRBD1. The CDR3 sequence is 16 residues long. V lost 7 bases to trimming and J lost 3 bases; unmatched junction nucleotides: 11. CDR3: CASTPNPGQGTDTQYF. In nucleotides, the CDR3 is TGTGCCAGCACTCCCAACCCGGGACAGGGAACAGATACGCAGTATTTT.

This clonotype has more than one count but fewer than ten. The chain combines TRBV5-6 with TRBJ2-3, with 11 bases that match TRBD2. The germline V gene has CDR1 SGHDT and CDR2 YYEEEE. The CDR3 runs to 16 residues. Trimming took 1 base from V and 2 from J; bases not matched to a gene: 3. The CDR3 DNA sequence: TGTGCCAGCAGCTTGACTAGCGGGAGAATCACAGATACGCAGTATTTT. This sequence encodes CASSLTSGRITDTQYF.

Only a few counts were recorded for this clonotype. The CDR3 nucleotides are TGCGCCAGCAGCTTGTTGGGTCCGGGACTAGCGACCTACGAGCAGTACTTC. This codes for CASSLLGPGLATYEQYF. The chain combines TRBV5-1 with TRBJ2-7, with TRBD2 matching over 10 bases. The CDR3 runs to 17 residues. Per the germline V gene, CDR1 is SGHRS and CDR2 is YFSETQ. Trimming cost V 1 base and J 2 bases; bases outside gene matches: 9.

This clonotype was counted between two and nine times. The chain employs TRBV20-1 and TRBJ2-1; D may match TRBD1 or TRBD2 (5 bases each). V lost 3 bases and J lost 9, with 15 bases in between. Germline values: CDR1 DFQATT, CDR2 SNEGSKA (reference sequence). The CDR3 totals 13 residues. CDR3 protein: CSASRRVRGEQFF. CDR3 coding DNA: TGCAGTGCTAGCCGCAGGGTGAGGGGTGAGCAGTTCTTC.

This chain links TRBV11-2 with TRBJ1-1, with D possibly TRBD1 on 6 matching bases. Germline V gene sequence: CDR1 SGHAT, CDR2 FQNNGV. Trimming left V 5 bases short and J 5 bases short, with 21 bases between. The CDR3 runs to 16 residues. CDR3 DNA sequence: TGTGCCAGCAGCCCCGACGGTAAGGGGGTGGAAACTGAAGCTTTCTTT. Residues: CASSPDGKGVETEAFF.

This clonotype was observed a handful of times. The chain recombines TRBV18 with TRBJ2-7, with no clear D. The CDR3 runs 12 residues. The V end lost 2 bases, the J end lost 2 bases, and 4 bases lay between the germline ends. Germline V CDR1 and CDR2: KGHSH, LQKENI. This CDR3 is CASSPYPYEQYF. CDR3 nucleotides: TGTGCCAGCTCACCATACCCCTACGAGCAGTACTTC.

This clonotype was seen more than once but under ten times. The chain links TRBV20-1 to TRBJ2-7; D may be TRBD1 or TRBD2 (6 bases each). The CDR3 is 13 amino acids. V shed 6 bases and J shed 3 bases, with 15 bases lying between them. Germline assignment: CDR1 DFQATT and CDR2 SNEGSKA (reference sequence). The CDR3 DNA reads as TGCAGTGCCGCGAGGGGGGAAGGCTACGAGCAGTACTTC. Protein sequence: CSAARGEGYEQYF.

Only a few counts were recorded for this clonotype. The chain employs TRBV20-1 and TRBJ1-2; D call uncertain. The CDR3 spans 15 residues. V was clipped by 3 bases and J by 7 bases, with 21 bases between them. Germline values: CDR1 DFQATT, CDR2 SNEGSKA (reference sequence). The CDR3 protein is CSARQTGLTIGGYTF. DNA for the CDR3: TGCAGTGCTAGGCAGACGGGGTTGACTATCGGTGGCTACACCTTC.

The J gene is TRBJ2-7, the V gene TRBV2; D not resolved. The CDR3 consists of 12 residues. V lost 8 bases to trimming and J lost 0 bases, with 8 bases between them. Germline assignment: CDR1 SNHLY and CDR2 FYNNEI. The CDR3 DNA follows: TGTGCCAGCGACTCCAACTCCTACGAGCAGTACTTC. It yields the protein CASDSNSYEQYF.

For the CDR3, the DNA is TGTGCCAGCAGGACTAGCGGCAGAGGTGAGCAGTTCTTC. Translated, it gives CASRTSGRGEQFF. The chain links TRBV28 to TRBJ2-1; TRBD2 agrees at 9 bases. In germline, CDR1 is MDHEN, CDR2 SYDVKM. V shed 6 bases and J 9 bases; nucleotides not matched to a gene: 6. The CDR3 has 13 residues.

This chain uses TRBV12-3 or TRBV12-4 with TRBJ2-1, with 10 nucleotides matching TRBD1. The CDR3 spans 16 residues. The V and J ends lost 6 bases and 7 bases, in that order; junction bases with no gene match: 12. The CDR3 protein is CASRLPGQGKVNEQFF. Here the CDR3 DNA reads TGTGCCAGCAGGTTGCCGGGACAGGGGAAGGTTAATGAGCAGTTCTTC.